This T cell receptor (beta chain) came from a study of blood T cell repertoires in COVID-19. In the authors' methods: By means of reference gene primer amplification, nucleated cell counts were estimated. This table comes from immunoSEQ multiplex PCR, and its TCRdb copy is limited to in-frame clones, with some not included. Clonal size and the V and J genes are those of that table, whereas D and trimming came from the DNA. The table lists 110,000 to 150,000 clones, 81% of them singletons. V shed 6 bases and J 2 bases; nucleotides not matched to a gene: 3. Germline CDR1 is SNHLY and CDR2 is FYNNEI. The CDR3 length is 15 residues.

This clonotype was sampled from a human donor in a cohort sampled during active COVID-19. V gene TRBV2 combines with J gene TRBJ1-3, with TRBD1 identical over 11 bases. The sample taken for sequencing was peripheral blood. CDR3 in DNA: TGTGCCAGCAGCGGACAGGGGGCCCCTGGAAACACCATATATTTT. Protein sequence: CASSGQGAPGNTIYF.